The rows below give T cell receptor beta chains drawn from one sample of a study of blood T cell repertoires in COVID-19. Clones were read by immunoSEQ multiplex PCR, and TCRdb kept only the in-frame ones, dropping some. The data show roughly 150,000 clones, with 70% to 90% seen just once and roughly 9.6% held by the top ten. Sequenced: peripheral blood. The receptors derive from an elderly woman with acute or convalescent COVID-19. Each CDR3 is given with its conserved first and last residue. Each record gives: clone size, J gene, V gene, D gene, CDR3 DNA, CDR3 protein. A D gene is named only where the DNA matches it firmly. Not all rows give a size; the values are once, few, many and, for expanded clones, a class.

>.|TRBJ2-7|TRBV7-2|.
TGTGCCAGCAGTGTATTGAGAACCTACGAGCAGTACTTC
CASSVLRTYEQYF
>once|TRBJ1-2|TRBV10-3|.
TGTGCCATCAGTGAGTCAGTGACACTAGGCCGCTATGGCTACACCTTC
CAISESVTLGRYGYTF
>.|TRBJ1-2|TRBV7-2|.
TGTGCCAGCAGCTACAGGGCCCTTTATGGCTACACCTTC
CASSYRALYGYTF
>.|TRBJ1-2|TRBV18|TRBD1
TGTGCCAGCTCACCGGGGACAGGGAATCTCTATGGCTACACCTTC
CASSPGTGNLYGYTF
>.|TRBJ1-5|TRBV28|.
TGTGCCAGCAGTTTATTGACGGGGAAGGGGCCCCAGCATTTT
CASSLLTGKGPQHF
>.|TRBJ2-3|TRBV7-6|.
TGTGCCAGCAGCTTAGGTCAATTAGATACGCAGTATTTT
CASSLGQLDTQYF
>.|TRBJ1-1|TRBV5-1|TRBD1
TGCGCCAGCAGCTCACAGGGGGCGCGTACTGAAGCTTTCTTT
CASSSQGARTEAFF
>.|TRBJ2-2|TRBV7-9|.
TGTGCCAGCAGCTTCCTAGCCGCGAACACCGGGGAGCTGTTTTTT
CASSFLAANTGELFF
>.|TRBJ1-2|TRBV3-1/TRBV3-2|.
TGTGCCAGCAGCCAAGACGCCAGGGTCAGAGGCTACACCTTC
CASSQDARVRGYTF
>once|TRBJ2-2|TRBV29-1|.
TGCAGCGTTGCCCAGGTTGGGACCGGGGAGCTGTTTTTT
CSVAQVGTGELFF
>.|TRBJ2-1|TRBV30|.
TGTGCCTGGAGTAATAGACTAGTTCCTGACAATGAGCAGTTCTTC
CAWSNRLVPDNEQFF
>.|TRBJ1-1|TRBV5-1|TRBD1
TGCGCCAGCAGCCTACGACAGGGGCGCGGAACTGAAGCTTTCTTT
CASSLRQGRGTEAFF
>.|TRBJ1-3|TRBV12-3/TRBV12-4|TRBD1
TGTGCCAGCAGTAGGGGACAGGGAAACACCATATATTTT
CASSRGQGNTIYF
>.|TRBJ1-1|TRBV19|.
TGTGCCAGTAGTATGTCCGGGTTTACTGAAGCTTTCTTT
CASSMSGFTEAFF
>.|TRBJ1-2|TRBV12-5|.
TGTGCTAGTGGTTTGGCGGGACTGAACTATGGCTACACCTTC
CASGLAGLNYGYTF
>.|TRBJ2-5|TRBV6-5|TRBD1
TGTGCCAGCAGTTACTCGATCACGACAGGGGTTAAGACCCAGTACTTC
CASSYSITTGVKTQYF
>.|TRBJ1-2|TRBV19|TRBD1
TGTGCCAGTAGTATTGAGGGACAGGGTGGCTACACCTTC
CASSIEGQGGYTF
>.|TRBJ2-3|TRBV10-3|.
TGTGCCATCAGTGAGGCGGCGGGGATGAGCACAGATACGCAGTATTTT
CAISEAAGMSTDTQYF
>.|TRBJ1-2|TRBV3-1/TRBV3-2|TRBD1
TGTGCCAGCAGCCAAAATCCCAGGGGGTCCCATACCTATAACTATGGCTACACCTTC
CASSQNPRGSHTYNYGYTF
>.|TRBJ2-7|TRBV6-5|TRBD1
TGTGCCAGCTGGACAGGGAGCTCCTACGAGCAGTACTTC
CASWTGSSYEQYF
>.|TRBJ2-7|TRBV18|.
TGTGCCAGCTCACCACAGACGGGAACCTACGAGCAGTACTTC
CASSPQTGTYEQYF
>.|TRBJ1-6|TRBV2|.
TGTGCCAGCACCCCGACAAGGTTCAATTCACCCCTCCACTTT
CASTPTRFNSPLHF
>.|TRBJ2-7|TRBV6-5|TRBD2
TGTGCCAGCAGCTCGTGGACTAGCGGGGCCTACGAGCAGTACTTC
CASSSWTSGAYEQYF
>.|TRBJ1-1|TRBV11-2|.
TGTGCCAGCAGCTCCAGAATGAACACTGAAGCTTTCTTT
CASSSRMNTEAFF
>.|TRBJ2-2|TRBV10-3|.
TGTGCCATCAGTAATATGCTACCGACAGTGGGCGGGGAGCTGTTTTTT
CAISNMLPTVGGELFF
>.|TRBJ2-2|TRBV19|.
TGTGCCAGTAGTGACAGAGCGAACACCGGGGAGCTGTTTTTT
CASSDRANTGELFF
>.|TRBJ1-2|TRBV7-9|.
TGTGCCACCACCCCAGGGGCCACTAACTATGGCTACACCTTC
CATTPGATNYGYTF
>.|TRBJ1-1|TRBV9|TRBD1
TGTGCCAGCAGCGTGGGACAGCAGAACACTGAAGCTTTCTTT
CASSVGQQNTEAFF
>.|TRBJ1-4|TRBV2|TRBD1
TGTGCCAGCAGGTCCGGGACAGGGGATGAAAAACTGTTTTTT
CASRSGTGDEKLFF
>few|TRBJ2-3|TRBV5-4|.
TGTGCCAGCAGCTCGACAGGTGTAGGTACGCAGTATTTT
CASSSTGVGTQYF
>.|TRBJ2-3|TRBV10-3|TRBD2
TGTGCCATCAGCTGGACTAGCAGGAGCACAGATACGCAGTATTTT
CAISWTSRSTDTQYF
>.|TRBJ2-2|TRBV23-1|TRBD2
TGCGCCAGCAGTCAACCGGGACTAGCGCAAAACACCGGGGAGCTGTTTTTT
CASSQPGLAQNTGELFF
>.|TRBJ2-7|TRBV7-6|.
TGTGCCAGCAGTCCTAGCTCCTACGAGCAGTACTTC
CASSPSSYEQYF
>.|TRBJ2-1|TRBV6-5|.
TGTGCCAGCAGTTACCGGAGTTACAATGAGCAGTTCTTC
CASSYRSYNEQFF
>.|TRBJ1-5|TRBV18|TRBD1
TGTGCCAGCTCAACCCAGGACAGGGGCAACAATCAGCCCCAGCATTTT
CASSTQDRGNNQPQHF
>once|TRBJ1-6|TRBV9|.
TGTGCCAGCAGCTTACGACAGAGCTCCTATAATTCACCCCTCCACTTT
CASSLRQSSYNSPLHF
>.|TRBJ2-1|TRBV5-5|TRBD1
TGTGCCAGCAGCGGGGGACAGGGGAGCTCCTACAATGAGCAGTTCTTC
CASSGGQGSSYNEQFF
>.|TRBJ2-2|TRBV7-2|.
TGTGCCAGCAGCTTCGGGACTCCCGGGGAGCTGTTTTTT
CASSFGTPGELFF
>once|TRBJ1-2|TRBV2|TRBD1
TGTGCCAGCACGGGGGACAGCGTTGGCTATGGCTACACCTTC
CASTGDSVGYGYTF
>.|TRBJ1-4|TRBV11-2|.
TGTGCCAGCAGCTTCTCCGGGGGTAATGAAAAACTGTTTTTT
CASSFSGGNEKLFF
>.|TRBJ2-3|TRBV12-2|.
TGTGCAAGTCGCCCGCCAACAGGGGATGGAGATACGCAGTATTTT
CASRPPTGDGDTQYF
>.|TRBJ1-1|TRBV6-5|.
TGTGCCAGCAAAGGGACACAGAACACTGAAGCTTTCTTT
CASKGTQNTEAFF
>.|TRBJ2-2|TRBV5-1|TRBD1
TGCGCCAGCAGCTTGGGGGACAGGAGCACCGGGGAGCTGTTTTTT
CASSLGDRSTGELFF
>.|TRBJ1-2|TRBV19|.
TGTGCCAGTAGGCGGGACTCTAACTATGGCTACACCTTC
CASRRDSNYGYTF